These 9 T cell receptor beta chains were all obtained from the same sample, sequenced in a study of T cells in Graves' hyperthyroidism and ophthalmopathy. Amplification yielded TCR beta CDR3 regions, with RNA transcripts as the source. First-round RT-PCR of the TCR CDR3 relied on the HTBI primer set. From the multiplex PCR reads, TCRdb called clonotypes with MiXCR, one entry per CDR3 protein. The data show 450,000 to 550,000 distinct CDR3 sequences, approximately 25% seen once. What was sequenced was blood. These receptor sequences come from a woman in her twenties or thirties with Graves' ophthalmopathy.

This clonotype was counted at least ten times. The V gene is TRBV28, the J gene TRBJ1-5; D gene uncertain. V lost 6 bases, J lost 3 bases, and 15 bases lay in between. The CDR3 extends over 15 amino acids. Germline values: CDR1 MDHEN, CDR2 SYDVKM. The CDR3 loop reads CASSTTSGNNQPQHF. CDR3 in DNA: TGTGCCAGCAGCACTACTTCGGGGAACAATCAGCCCCAGCATTTT. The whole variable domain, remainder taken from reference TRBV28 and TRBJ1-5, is DVKVTQSSRYLVKRTGEKVFLECVQDMDHENMFWYRQDPGLGLRLIYFSYDVKMKEKGDIPEGYSVSREKKERFSLILESASTNQTSMYLCASSTTSGNNQPQHFGDGTRLSIL.

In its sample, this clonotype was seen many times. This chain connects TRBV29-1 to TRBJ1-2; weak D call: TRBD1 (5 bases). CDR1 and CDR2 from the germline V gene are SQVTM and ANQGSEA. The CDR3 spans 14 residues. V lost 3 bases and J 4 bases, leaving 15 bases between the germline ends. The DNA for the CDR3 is TGCAGCGTTGAGGGCAGGGAAAGGGGCTATGGCTACACCTTC. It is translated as CSVEGRERGYGYTF.

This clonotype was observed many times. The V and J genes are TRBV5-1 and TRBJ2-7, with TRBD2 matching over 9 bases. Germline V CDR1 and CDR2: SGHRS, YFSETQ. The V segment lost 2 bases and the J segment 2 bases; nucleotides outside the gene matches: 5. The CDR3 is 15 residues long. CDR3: CASSFMVAGAYEQYF. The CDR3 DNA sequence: TGCGCCAGCAGCTTCATGGTAGCGGGGGCCTACGAGCAGTACTTC.

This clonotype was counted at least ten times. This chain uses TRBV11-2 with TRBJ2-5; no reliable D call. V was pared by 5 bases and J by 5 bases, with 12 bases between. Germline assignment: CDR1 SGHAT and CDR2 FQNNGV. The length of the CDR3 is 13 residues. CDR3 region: CASSHGTQETQYF. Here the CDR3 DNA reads TGTGCCAGCAGCCACGGAACCCAGGAGACCCAGTACTTC.

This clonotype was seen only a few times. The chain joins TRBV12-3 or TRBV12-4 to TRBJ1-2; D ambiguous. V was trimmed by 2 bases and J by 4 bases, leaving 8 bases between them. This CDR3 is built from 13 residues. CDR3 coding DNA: TGTGCCAGCAGTTTACTGTCCTTCTATGGCTACACCTTC. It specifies CASSLLSFYGYTF.

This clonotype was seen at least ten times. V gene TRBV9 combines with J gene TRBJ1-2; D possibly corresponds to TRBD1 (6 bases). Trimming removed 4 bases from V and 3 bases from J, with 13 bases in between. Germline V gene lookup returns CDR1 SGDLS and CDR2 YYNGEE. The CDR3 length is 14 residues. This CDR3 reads CASSSGQLYYGYTF. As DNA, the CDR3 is TGTGCCAGCAGCAGTGGACAGCTCTACTATGGCTACACCTTC.

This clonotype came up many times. CDR3 DNA sequence: TGTGCCAGCAGTGACTTTTGGGCTAACTATGGCTACACCTTC. Protein sequence: CASSDFWANYGYTF. The chain is built from TRBV25-1 and TRBJ1-2; the D is unclear. From germline, CDR1 is MGHDK and CDR2 SYGVNS. The length of the CDR3 is 14 residues. Trimming took 3 bases from V and 0 from J, leaving 8 bases between them.

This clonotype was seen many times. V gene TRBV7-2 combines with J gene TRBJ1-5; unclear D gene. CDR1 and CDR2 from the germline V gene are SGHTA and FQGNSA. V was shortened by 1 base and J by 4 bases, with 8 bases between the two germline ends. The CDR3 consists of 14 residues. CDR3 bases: TGTGCCAGCAGCTTAGTTGAGTTTAATCAGCCCCAGCATTTT. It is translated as CASSLVEFNQPQHF.

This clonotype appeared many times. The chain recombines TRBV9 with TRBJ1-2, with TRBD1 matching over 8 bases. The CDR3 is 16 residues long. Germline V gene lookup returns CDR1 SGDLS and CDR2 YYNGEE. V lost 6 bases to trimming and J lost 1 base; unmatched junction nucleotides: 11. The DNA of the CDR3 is TGTGCCAGCACACGACAGGGGCGACCCATTAACTATGGCTACACCTTC. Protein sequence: CASTRQGRPINYGYTF.